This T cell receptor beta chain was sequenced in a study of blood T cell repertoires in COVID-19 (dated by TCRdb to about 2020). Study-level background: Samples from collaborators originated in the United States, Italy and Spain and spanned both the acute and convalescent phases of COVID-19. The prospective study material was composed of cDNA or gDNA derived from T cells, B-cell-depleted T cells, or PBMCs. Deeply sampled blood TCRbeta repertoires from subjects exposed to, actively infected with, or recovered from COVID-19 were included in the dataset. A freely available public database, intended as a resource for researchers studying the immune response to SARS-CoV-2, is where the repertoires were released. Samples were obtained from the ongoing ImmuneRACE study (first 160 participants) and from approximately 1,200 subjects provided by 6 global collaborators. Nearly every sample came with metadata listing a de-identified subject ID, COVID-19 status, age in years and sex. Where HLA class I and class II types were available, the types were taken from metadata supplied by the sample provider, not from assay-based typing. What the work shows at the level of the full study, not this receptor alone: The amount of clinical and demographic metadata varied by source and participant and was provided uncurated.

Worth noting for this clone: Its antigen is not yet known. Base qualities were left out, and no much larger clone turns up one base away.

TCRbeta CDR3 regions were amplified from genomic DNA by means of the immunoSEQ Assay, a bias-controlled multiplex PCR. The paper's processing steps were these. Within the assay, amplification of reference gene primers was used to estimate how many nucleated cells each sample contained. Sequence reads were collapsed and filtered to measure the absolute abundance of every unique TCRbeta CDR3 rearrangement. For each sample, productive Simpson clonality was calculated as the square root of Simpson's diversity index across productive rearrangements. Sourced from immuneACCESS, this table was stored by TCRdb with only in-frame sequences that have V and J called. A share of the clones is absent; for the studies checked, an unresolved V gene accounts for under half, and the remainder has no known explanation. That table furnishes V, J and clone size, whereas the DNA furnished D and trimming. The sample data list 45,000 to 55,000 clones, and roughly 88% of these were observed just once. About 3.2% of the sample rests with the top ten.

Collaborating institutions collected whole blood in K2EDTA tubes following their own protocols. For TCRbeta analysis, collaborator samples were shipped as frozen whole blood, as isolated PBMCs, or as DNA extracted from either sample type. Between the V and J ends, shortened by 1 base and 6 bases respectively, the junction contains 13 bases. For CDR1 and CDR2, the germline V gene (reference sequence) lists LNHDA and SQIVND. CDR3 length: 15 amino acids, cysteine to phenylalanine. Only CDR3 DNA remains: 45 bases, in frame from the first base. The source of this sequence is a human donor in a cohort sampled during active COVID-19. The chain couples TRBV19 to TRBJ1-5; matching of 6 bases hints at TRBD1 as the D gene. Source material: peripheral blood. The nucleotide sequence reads TGTGCCAGTAGTATAGCAAACAGGGAGGGTCAGCCCCAGCATTTT. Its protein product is CASSIANREGQPQHF.